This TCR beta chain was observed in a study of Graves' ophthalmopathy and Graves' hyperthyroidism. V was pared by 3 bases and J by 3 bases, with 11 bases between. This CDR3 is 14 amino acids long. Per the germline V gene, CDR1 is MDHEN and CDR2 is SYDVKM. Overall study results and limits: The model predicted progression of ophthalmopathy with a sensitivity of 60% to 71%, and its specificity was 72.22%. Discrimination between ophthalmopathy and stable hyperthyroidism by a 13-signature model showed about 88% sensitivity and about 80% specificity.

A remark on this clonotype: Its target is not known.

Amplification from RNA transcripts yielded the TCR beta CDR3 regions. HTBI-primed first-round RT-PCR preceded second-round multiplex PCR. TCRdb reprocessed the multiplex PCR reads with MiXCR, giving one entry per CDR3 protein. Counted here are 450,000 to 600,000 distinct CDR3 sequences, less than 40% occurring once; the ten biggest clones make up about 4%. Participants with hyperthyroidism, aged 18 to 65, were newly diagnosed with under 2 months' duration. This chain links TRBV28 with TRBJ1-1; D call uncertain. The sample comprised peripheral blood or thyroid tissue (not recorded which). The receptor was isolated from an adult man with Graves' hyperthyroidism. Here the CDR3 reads CASSLVRSDTEAFF. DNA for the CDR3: TGTGCCAGCAGTTTGGTCCGTTCTGACACTGAAGCTTTCTTT.